Below, 15 T cell receptor beta chains from the same sample are listed, as sequenced in a study of T-cell reconstitution after alpha-beta-depleted transplantation in children. Construction of the TCRbeta library involved unique molecular identifiers. TCRdb reprocessed the PCR reads via MiXCR and lists one record per CDR3 protein. Altogether tens of thousands of distinct CDR3 sequences are present, 4.9% being singletons, with the ten largest covering about 19%. Source: PBMCs, mostly from graft donor cells, taken 180 days after TCRalphabeta/CD19-depleted stem cell transplant. The origin of the receptors is a boy in the first two years of life who had a stem cell transplant for acute myeloid leukemia, so the T cells may come from the graft donor.

Many counts were recorded for this clonotype. The rearrangement links TRBV12-3 or TRBV12-4 to TRBJ1-5; D is undetermined. CDR3 length: 14 amino acids. V gave up 7 bases and J gave up 3 bases, with 13 bases separating them. For the CDR3, the DNA is TGTGCCAGCACGGCGGACGGATACAATCAGCCCCAGCATTTT. Amino acids: CASTADGYNQPQHF.

Many counts were recorded for this clonotype. The V call is TRBV7-7, the J call TRBJ2-5, with 7 positions matching TRBD2. The germline V gene encodes CDR1 SSHAT and CDR2 FNYEAQ (reference sequence). V shed 2 bases and J 3 bases; nucleotides not matched to a gene: 0. This CDR3 has 13 amino acids. The CDR3 is CASSLRGEETQYF. DNA of the CDR3: TGTGCCAGCAGCTTACGGGGGGAAGAGACCCAGTACTTC.

Ten or more counts support this clonotype. CDR3 bases: TGCAGTGCTAGAGACCACTTGGGCCCCCGGTCCAACTATGGCTACACCTTC. Protein: CSARDHLGPRSNYGYTF. The chain is built from TRBV20-1 and TRBJ1-2, with D uncertain. This CDR3 is 17 amino acids long. V lost 0 bases and J 2 bases, leaving 19 bases between the germline ends. Germline loops: CDR1 DFQATT, CDR2 SNEGSKA (reference sequence).

This clonotype was recorded at least ten times. The chain joins TRBV7-2 to TRBJ2-3, with 10 bases lining up with TRBD2. CDR3 length: 18 amino acids. Per germline, CDR1 SGHTA and CDR2 FQGNSA. The ends lost 0 bases at V and 10 bases at J; junction bases unmatched: 16. Here the CDR3 DNA reads TGTGCCAGCAGCTTAGCTCGGCTAGCGGGGGTTCAAACCTTGGCGCAGTATTTT. This translates into CASSLARLAGVQTLAQYF.

This clonotype was detected many times. The chain uses TRBV11-3 and TRBJ1-2; 8 nucleotides agree with TRBD1. This CDR3 comprises 13 residues. Unmatched junction bases numbered 4, after V lost 4 bases and J lost 6 bases. Looked up from germline, CDR1 is SGHNT and CDR2 is YENEEA. CDR3 DNA sequence: TGTGCCAGCAGCTACCAGGGGGCGAATGGCTACACCTTC. This encodes CASSYQGANGYTF. Full variable domain (outside the CDR3, taken from reference TRBV11-3 and TRBJ1-2): EAGVVQSPRYKIIEKKQPVAFWCNPISGHNTLYWYLQNLGQGPELLIRYENEEAVDDSQLPKDRFSAERLKGVDSTLKIQPAELGDSAVYLCASSYQGANGYTFGSGTRLTVV.

This clonotype was seen repeatedly, ten times or more. The rearrangement uses TRBV4-3 and TRBJ2-1; D tentatively fits TRBD1 or TRBD2 (6 bases each). The CDR3 sequence is 13 residues long. Trimming stripped 2 bases from V and 10 bases from J, with 12 bases between. From germline, CDR1 is LGHNA and CDR2 YSLEER. The chain's CDR3 is CASSQRGTEEQFF. CDR3 coding DNA: TGCGCCAGCAGCCAAAGGGGGACTGAGGAGCAGTTCTTC.

This clonotype occurred many times. This rearrangement joins TRBV7-9 to TRBJ2-2, with D possibly being TRBD2 (5 bases). CDR3 length equals 14 residues. V lost 1 base, J lost 9 bases, and 12 bases lay in between. Germline-derived CDR1 and CDR2 are SEHNR and FQNEAQ (reference sequence). The CDR3 spells CASSLEALARELFF. The CDR3 DNA reads as TGTGCCAGCAGCTTAGAGGCCCTAGCTAGGGAGCTGTTTTTT.

By sample share, this clonotype is medium-sized. V usage is TRBV20-1 and J usage is TRBJ2-1; TRBD1 matches at 8 bases. Losses at the gene ends were 1 base for V and 9 bases for J; bases not matched to a gene: 8. CDR3 length: 14 residues. Germline assignment: CDR1 DFQATT and CDR2 SNEGSKA (reference sequence). The CDR3 bases are TGCAGTGCTAGAGCTGACAGGGGTTTGGGTGAGCAGTTCTTC. Protein: CSARADRGLGEQFF.

This clonotype occurred many times. The rearrangement uses TRBV9 and TRBJ2-1, with a tentative D call TRBD2 (5 bases). V dropped 0 bases and J dropped 10 bases, with 5 bases sitting between them. Germline V gives CDR1 SGDLS, CDR2 YYNGEE. The CDR3 is made up of 11 amino acids. CDR3 DNA: TGTGCCAGCAGCGTAGCGGGGGAGCAGTTCTTC. Translated, it gives CASSVAGEQFF.

This clonotype was seen repeatedly, ten times or more. The J gene is TRBJ1-5, the V gene TRBV20-1, with D perhaps matching TRBD1 (5 bases). Germline-derived CDR1 and CDR2 are DFQATT and SNEGSKA (reference sequence). This CDR3 is 13 amino acids long. V lost 5 bases and J 3 bases, leaving 11 bases between the germline ends. The CDR3 sequence is CSALDRNNQPQHF. CDR3 DNA: TGCAGTGCTCTTGACAGAAACAATCAGCCCCAGCATTTT.

The sample holds many counts of this clonotype. The J gene is TRBJ2-1, the V gene TRBV29-1; D possibly corresponds to TRBD2 (6 bases). Trimming pared 6 bases from V and 2 bases from J, leaving 14 bases between. This CDR3 spans 14 amino acids. The germline gives CDR1 SQVTM, CDR2 ANQGSEA. CDR3 DNA sequence: TGCAGCGTGGGGGACTTCCGCACCTACAATGAGCAGTTCTTC. This sequence encodes CSVGDFRTYNEQFF.

This clonotype was recorded a few times. The chain employs TRBV9 and TRBJ2-5; D unresolved. Trimming left V 4 bases short and J 2 bases short, with 12 bases between. CDR3 length: 14 amino acids. Looked up from germline, CDR1 is SGDLS and CDR2 is YYNGEE. CDR3 sequence (DNA): TGTGCCAGCAGCCCCTCGACAATGCAAGAGACCCAGTACTTC. Translated: CASSPSTMQETQYF.

This clonotype was observed at least ten times. This sequence joins TRBV2 and TRBJ1-2; TRBD1 aligns across 7 bases. The CDR3 consists of 14 residues. Germline CDR1 and CDR2: SNHLY and FYNNEI. The V gene end was trimmed by 5 bases and the J gene end by 5 bases; junction bases not matched to a gene: 8. CDR3 bases: TGTGCCAGCAGTAAAGACAGGGACGGGTATGGCTACACCTTC. Its protein is CASSKDRDGYGYTF.

This clonotype was detected many times. The chain couples TRBV4-1 to TRBJ1-1; 10 bases map to TRBD1. CDR3 size: 18 residues. Germline V gene data show CDR1 as MGHRA and CDR2 as YSYEKL. Trimming took 0 bases from V and 1 from J; bases not matched to a gene: 8. CDR3 DNA: TGCGCCAGCAGCCAAGATCAGATGGGACAGGGGACGAACACTGAAGCTTTCTTT. It encodes CASSQDQMGQGTNTEAFF.

The table lists this clonotype with many counts. This chain joins TRBV20-1 and TRBJ1-2; D gene ambiguous. Germline lookup yields CDR1 DFQATT and CDR2 SNEGSKA (reference sequence). The V end lost 2 bases, the J end lost 7 bases, and 11 bases lay between the germline ends. This CDR3 spans 12 amino acids. CDR3 loop: CSARTTRLGYTF. The CDR3 DNA is TGCAGTGCTAGAACGACCCGCCTTGGCTACACCTTC.